The next 24 T cell receptor beta chains were all read from a single sample in a study of T-cell reconstitution after alpha-beta-depleted transplantation in children. A library of TCRbeta sequences, prepared with unique molecular identifiers, was generated. TCRdb processed the PCR reads anew with MiXCR; each CDR3 protein has one entry. The data contain around 60,000 distinct CDR3 sequences, 40% to 45% of them singletons. Source: PBMCs, mostly from graft donor cells, taken 360 days after TCRalphabeta/CD19-depleted stem cell transplant. The source of these receptors is a male patient younger than 18 who had a stem cell transplant for acute lymphoblastic leukemia, so the T cells may come from the graft donor.

The genes are TRBV2 and TRBJ2-4; D is ambiguous. Trimming removed 3 bases from V and 12 bases from J, with 15 bases in between. CDR3 length: 13 residues. Germline V gene lookup returns CDR1 SNHLY and CDR2 FYNNEI. The CDR3 loop reads CASSEVGPWDQYF. The CDR3 DNA sequence: TGTGCCAGCAGTGAGGTCGGCCCCTGGGATCAGTACTTC.

V and J are TRBV5-1 and TRBJ1-2; D not certain. From germline, CDR1 is SGHRS and CDR2 YFSETQ. V lost 1 base, J lost 7 bases, and 14 bases lay in between. The CDR3 runs to 14 residues. The CDR3 nucleotides read TGCGCCAGCAGCTTGACTCTTGCAGACCCTGGCTACACCTTC. Protein: CASSLTLADPGYTF.

J is TRBJ2-7 and V is TRBV10-3; D remains ambiguous. This CDR3 has 13 amino acids. Germline loops: CDR1 ENHRY, CDR2 SYGVKD. V shed 11 bases and J shed 7 bases, with 21 bases lying between them. Here the CDR3 DNA reads TGTGCCGTCTCCCCCGGGCCCCAAAGGGAGCAGTACTTC. Translated: CAVSPGPQREQYF.

The chain has TRBV29-1 and TRBJ2-3; 10 bases align to TRBD1. Germline-derived CDR1 and CDR2 are SQVTM and ANQGSEA. The length of the CDR3 is 14 residues. J gave up 2 bases and V 3 bases, and 2 bases lay outside the gene matches. The CDR3 DNA sequence: TGCAGCGTTGAGGGACAGGGGTACACAGATACGCAGTATTTT. It specifies CSVEGQGYTDTQYF.

The J gene is TRBJ2-1, the V gene TRBV29-1; D uncertain. This CDR3 spans 14 amino acids. Deletions cut 5 bases from V and 0 bases from J, with 11 bases between. Germline V gene sequence: CDR1 SQVTM, CDR2 ANQGSEA. The CDR3 DNA reads TGCAGCGTTTTTAGCCAGAGCTCCTACAATGAGCAGTTCTTC. This codes for CSVFSQSSYNEQFF.

This clonotype was seen more than once but under ten times. This rearrangement joins TRBV12-3 or TRBV12-4 to TRBJ2-1, with D uncertain. There are 13 residues in the CDR3. With 5 bases removed from V and 4 bases from J, the gap between germline ends came to 9 bases. Here the CDR3 reads CASSPGLYNEQFF. The DNA of the CDR3 is TGTGCCAGCAGTCCGGGCCTTTACAATGAGCAGTTCTTC.

This chain joins TRBV12-3 or TRBV12-4 and TRBJ2-4, with 7 nucleotides matching TRBD1. Germline trimming cut 6 bases from V and 6 bases from J; bases unmatched to any gene: 11. The CDR3 is 15 residues long. The CDR3 here is CASRRPGTVGNIQYF. Written as DNA, the CDR3 is TGTGCCAGCAGGCGCCCCGGGACAGTGGGAAACATTCAGTACTTC.

J is TRBJ2-5 and V is TRBV12-3 or TRBV12-4, with TRBD1 matching over 7 bases. V was pared by 6 bases and J by 9 bases, with 13 bases of the junction left unmatched. CDR3 size: 14 residues. CDR3: CASRETGVDGSQYF. DNA of the CDR3: TGTGCCAGCAGGGAAACAGGGGTTGATGGGTCCCAGTACTTC.

This chain's CDR3 is CSARRQPGSYEQYF. CDR3 coding DNA: TGCAGTGCTAGAAGGCAGCCGGGATCCTACGAGCAGTACTTC. This rearrangement joins TRBV20-1 to TRBJ2-7; D possibly corresponds to TRBD2 (5 bases). Germline CDR1 is DFQATT and CDR2 is SNEGSKA (reference sequence). The V and J ends lost 2 bases and 1 base respectively, with 12 bases between them. The CDR3 spans 14 residues.

In nucleotides, the CDR3 is TGTGCCAGCAGCCAAGATCGCGGCCGAACAGGGTGGAGTGAGACCCAGTACTTC. It translates to CASSQDRGRTGWSETQYF. The rearrangement uses TRBV14 and TRBJ2-5; D is perhaps TRBD1 (6 bases). The CDR3 is made up of 18 amino acids. CDR1 is SGHDN, CDR2 FVKESK, per germline. V lost 0 bases and J lost 5, with 22 bases in between.

This clonotype has only one observation. V usage is TRBV7-6 and J usage is TRBJ2-2, with 10 bases identical to TRBD1. Germline lookup yields CDR1 SGHVS and CDR2 FNYEAQ. The CDR3 contains 15 residues. V was pared by 4 bases and J by 7 bases, with 6 bases of the junction left unmatched. The CDR3 sequence is CASSSDGTGVGELFF. For the CDR3, the DNA is TGTGCCAGCAGCTCCGATGGGACAGGGGTCGGGGAGCTGTTTTTT.

The gene calls are TRBV28 and TRBJ2-3, with 7 bases matching TRBD2. Germline loops: CDR1 MDHEN, CDR2 SYDVKM. The CDR3 extends over 13 amino acids. Trimming cost V 10 bases and J 2 bases; bases outside gene matches: 6. CDR3 in DNA: TGTGCCACCGGGGGAGGGCCCACAGATACGCAGTATTTT. This gives the protein CATGGGPTDTQYF.

This chain links TRBV9 with TRBJ2-6, with unresolved D. This CDR3 region has 11 residues. V dropped 5 bases and J dropped 3 bases, with 0 bases sitting between them. CDR1 is SGDLS and CDR2 is YYNGEE in the germline V gene. DNA of the CDR3: TGTGCCAGCAGTGGGGCCAACGTCCTGACTTTC. It codes for CASSGANVLTF.

The V call is TRBV12-3 or TRBV12-4, the J call TRBJ2-4; 8 bases are shared with TRBD2. With 3 bases clipped from V and 0 bases from J, the junction kept 1 base outside the gene matches. The length of the CDR3 is 15 residues. The CDR3 nucleotides are TGTGCCAGCAGTTTGAGCGGGAGAGCCAAAAACATTCAGTACTTC. Translation gives CASSLSGRAKNIQYF.

The V gene is TRBV10-3, the J gene TRBJ2-7; D unclear. Germline values: CDR1 ENHRY, CDR2 SYGVKD. The V end lost 7 bases, the J end lost 0 bases, and 19 bases lay between the germline ends. The CDR3 has 16 residues. CDR3: CAINREQDVSSYEQYF. DNA for the CDR3: TGTGCCATCAACCGAGAGCAGGACGTAAGCTCCTACGAGCAGTACTTC.

This clonotype has a handful of counts. J is TRBJ1-6 and V is TRBV9; D not resolved. This CDR3 comprises 12 residues. Germline CDR1 reads SGDLS; CDR2 reads YYNGEE. V lost 3 bases to trimming and J lost 7 bases, with 5 bases between them. The CDR3, as DNA: TGTGCCAGCAGCGACATGAATTCACCCCTCCACTTT. Protein sequence: CASSDMNSPLHF.

The chain uses TRBV28 and TRBJ2-2, with D unclear. The ends were cut back, 6 bases at V and 1 base at J, with 12 bases in the middle. Looked up from germline, CDR1 is MDHEN and CDR2 is SYDVKM. The CDR3 has 15 amino acids. CDR3: CASRIGLVNTGELFF. CDR3 nucleotide sequence: TGTGCCAGCAGGATAGGGCTTGTGAACACCGGGGAGCTGTTTTTT.

The J gene is TRBJ2-2, the V gene TRBV28; D gene unclear. V lost 3 bases and J 0 bases, leaving 8 bases between the germline ends. This CDR3 spans 15 amino acids. Germline assignment: CDR1 MDHEN and CDR2 SYDVKM. This CDR3 is CASSLGYANTGELFF. The DNA for the CDR3 is TGTGCCAGCAGTTTGGGTTACGCGAACACCGGGGAGCTGTTTTTT. The variable domain in full, with the rest retrieved from reference TRBV28 and TRBJ2-2, is DVKVTQSSRYLVKRTGEKVFLECVQDMDHENMFWYRQDPGLGLRLIYFSYDVKMKEKGDIPEGYSVSREKKERFSLILESASTNQTSMYLCASSLGYANTGELFFGEGSRLTVL.

The gene calls are TRBV11-2 and TRBJ1-3; possible D gene TRBD1, 6 bases. The CDR3 totals 15 residues. The V and J ends lost 5 bases and 0 bases respectively, with 11 bases between them. Germline assignment: CDR1 SGHAT and CDR2 FQNNGV. This chain's CDR3 is CASSVYRVSGNTIYF. In DNA form, the CDR3 reads TGTGCCAGCAGCGTCTACAGGGTCTCTGGAAACACCATATATTTT.

The chain couples TRBV3-1 to TRBJ2-7; D is ambiguous. The CDR3 length is 13 residues. V gave up 6 bases and J gave up 3 bases, with 12 bases separating them. Germline CDR1 is LGHDT and CDR2 is YNNKEL (reference sequence). CDR3 in DNA: TGTGCCAGCAGTCCGAGACGCTACTACGAGCAGTACTTC. It yields the protein CASSPRRYYEQYF.

This rearrangement joins TRBV12-3 or TRBV12-4 to TRBJ2-2; 7 bases line up with TRBD2. The CDR3 extends over 15 amino acids. The junction had 8 bases not matched to a gene; V was cut back by 6 bases and J by 4 bases. The CDR3 sequence is CASSPSGPITGELFF. The CDR3 DNA reads as TGTGCCAGCAGCCCTAGCGGCCCCATCACCGGGGAGCTGTTTTTT.

The chain combines TRBV20-1 with TRBJ2-1; D remains ambiguous. This CDR3 spans 13 amino acids. The germline CDR1 and CDR2 sequences are DFQATT and SNEGSKA (reference sequence). V lost 1 base and J 9 bases, leaving 13 bases between the germline ends. CDR3: CSARVGPLGEQFF. DNA of the CDR3: TGCAGTGCTAGAGTCGGGCCCCTCGGTGAGCAGTTCTTC.

This chain joins TRBV12-3 or TRBV12-4 and TRBJ2-1, with D possibly matching TRBD2 (5 bases). This CDR3 region has 13 residues. V lost 6 bases and J 8 bases, leaving 14 bases between the germline ends. The CDR3 loop reads CASSLDYNYEQFF. The DNA of the CDR3 is TGTGCCAGCAGCCTCGACTATAACTATGAGCAGTTCTTC.

The rearrangement links TRBV27 to TRBJ2-3; no reliable D call. The CDR3 extends over 13 amino acids. CDR1 MNHEY and CDR2 SMNVEV come from the germline V gene (reference sequence). V lost 2 bases and J 2 bases, leaving 5 bases between the germline ends. CDR3: CASSLPTTDTQYF. The CDR3 DNA follows: TGTGCCAGCAGTTTACCGACCACAGATACGCAGTATTTT.